The 23 T cell receptor beta chains listed next were all sequenced from one sample in a study of a mutant IDH1 vaccine in newly diagnosed glioma. Produced via immunoSEQ multiplex PCR; TCRdb's table is partial and in-frame only. The sample yields approximately 54,000 clones, roughly 80% seen once. Time point here: baseline, week 1 (first vaccination visit). Treatment meaning: pre-vaccination baseline after standard-of-care therapy. Material: PBMCs, obtained from a glioma patient treated with radiotherapy, temozolomide or both. These receptors were obtained from a young man with glioma.

The V gene is TRBV7-8, the J gene TRBJ1-2; TRBD1 matches 11 bases. CDR3 length equals 17 residues. Germline V gene sequence: CDR1 SGHVS, CDR2 FQNEAQ. The V gene end was trimmed by 0 bases and the J gene end by 8 bases; junction bases not matched to a gene: 11. CDR3 DNA sequence: TGTGCCAGCAGCTTAGCGAGTCGTGGGACAGGGGGTGACGGCTACACCTTC. Translation gives CASSLASRGTGGDGYTF.

J is TRBJ2-2 and V is TRBV29-1; weak D call: TRBD1 (5 bases). V was pared by 2 bases and J by 4 bases, with 11 bases between. The CDR3 contains 14 residues. The germline gives CDR1 SQVTM, CDR2 ANQGSEA. DNA of the CDR3: TGCAGCGTTGAACGGCAGGGCCGCACCGGGGAGCTGTTTTTT. Its protein product is CSVERQGRTGELFF.

The CDR3 loop reads CAWSVPGGNTIYF. Here the CDR3 DNA reads TGTGCCTGGAGTGTACCGGGAGGAAACACCATATATTTT. The V call is TRBV30, the J call TRBJ1-3; D is ambiguous. Trimming removed 0 bases from V and 4 bases from J, with 7 bases in between. The CDR3 has 13 residues. Per germline, CDR1 GTSNPN and CDR2 SVGIG (reference sequence).

V is TRBV2 and J is TRBJ1-1; D remains unclear. V lost 6 bases to trimming and J lost 5 bases, with 7 bases between them. Germline V gene data show CDR1 as SNHLY and CDR2 as FYNNEI. The CDR3 runs to 11 residues. The CDR3, as DNA: TGTGCCAGCAGAATCAGGACTGAAGCTTTCTTT. Translation: CASRIRTEAFF.

This sequence joins TRBV5-4 and TRBJ1-1; TRBD1 matches 7 bases. Unmatched junction bases numbered 9, after V lost 10 bases and J lost 0 bases. The germline gives CDR1 SGHNT, CDR2 YYREEE (reference sequence). The CDR3 has 14 amino acids. The CDR3 loop is CAAGAGGLNTEAFF. The CDR3 DNA is TGTGCCGCAGGGGCAGGGGGTCTGAACACTGAAGCTTTCTTT.

The chain recombines TRBV6-1 with TRBJ1-4; 10 bases map to TRBD1. Germline V CDR1 and CDR2: MNHNS, SASEGT. This CDR3 spans 17 amino acids. The ends lost 2 bases at V and 0 bases at J; junction bases unmatched: 3. The CDR3 DNA is TGTGCCAGCAGTGAACCTGGACAGGGGGCAACTAATGAAAAACTGTTTTTT. This encodes CASSEPGQGATNEKLFF.

This chain uses TRBV4-3 with TRBJ2-2, with TRBD2 matching 11 bases. This CDR3 comprises 15 residues. The trim removed 3 bases at V and 3 bases at J, leaving 0 bases unmatched. From germline, CDR1 is LGHNA and CDR2 YSLEER. In nucleotides, the CDR3 is TGCGCCAGCAGCCAGACTAGCGGGGACACCGGGGAGCTGTTTTTT. Residues: CASSQTSGDTGELFF.

This chain joins TRBV7-9 and TRBJ2-7; D gene ambiguous. Trimming stripped 8 bases from V and 3 bases from J, with 11 bases between. This CDR3 contains 12 residues. Germline values: CDR1 SEHNR, CDR2 FQNEAQ (reference sequence). CDR3 sequence reads: CASGYSYYEQYF. CDR3 in DNA: TGTGCCAGCGGTTACAGTTACTACGAGCAGTACTTC.

The rearrangement links TRBV27 to TRBJ1-1; 8 bases align to TRBD1. The CDR3 is 14 amino acids. CDR1 MNHEY and CDR2 SMNVEV come from the germline V gene (reference sequence). V lost 6 bases and J lost 10; bases outside the gene matches: 13. The CDR3 sequence: CASSQTDRVFRAFF. In DNA form, the CDR3 reads TGTGCCAGCAGCCAAACGGACAGGGTCTTTAGAGCTTTCTTT.

The J gene is TRBJ2-3, the V gene TRBV15; D call uncertain. The CDR3 covers 13 residues. V lost 0 bases and J 6 bases, leaving 7 bases between the germline ends. Germline loops: CDR1 LNHNV, CDR2 YYDKDF (reference sequence). DNA for the CDR3: TGTGCCACCAGCAGAGATTTTCGTGATACGCAGTATTTT. This codes for CATSRDFRDTQYF.

V gene TRBV7-2 combines with J gene TRBJ1-2, with D tentatively TRBD1 (6 bases). The length of the CDR3 is 13 residues. With 1 base removed from V and 6 bases from J, the gap between germline ends came to 9 bases. Germline lookup yields CDR1 SGHTA and CDR2 FQGNSA. The DNA of the CDR3 is TGTGCCAGCAGCTTAGTTGCAGGGGATGGCTACACCTTC. Amino acids: CASSLVAGDGYTF.

The genes are TRBV4-2 and TRBJ1-5; D not resolved. The CDR3 covers 19 residues. Trimming left V 4 bases short and J 0 bases short, with 22 bases between. Germline V gene sequence: CDR1 LGHNA, CDR2 YNFKEQ. The DNA of the CDR3 is TGTGCCAGCAGCCCAGACGACGGGTTGTCGGCCGGTAGCAATCAGCCCCAGCATTTT. It is translated as CASSPDDGLSAGSNQPQHF.

V is TRBV19 and J is TRBJ1-1, with D possibly matching TRBD1 (5 bases). The CDR3 consists of 13 residues. The V gene lost 8 bases and the J gene lost 4 bases, with 14 bases spanning the gap. In germline, CDR1 is LNHDA, CDR2 SQIVND (reference sequence). CDR3 in DNA: TGTGCCAGTCTCGAAACGAGGGGCACTGAAGCTTTCTTT. This translates into CASLETRGTEAFF.

The genes are TRBV5-1 and TRBJ1-4; tentative D call: TRBD1 (5 bases). The CDR3 contains 14 residues. Trimming took 0 bases from V and 7 from J, leaving 10 bases between them. Germline V lookup: CDR1 SGHRS, CDR2 YFSETQ. The CDR3 sequence is CASSLASTAEKLFF. The CDR3 bases are TGCGCCAGCAGCTTGGCCTCGACAGCTGAAAAACTGTTTTTT.

The chain carries TRBV9 and TRBJ2-3; TRBD1 matches 11 bases. The V gene end was trimmed by 3 bases and the J gene end by 3 bases; junction bases not matched to a gene: 6. The CDR3 is 16 residues long. Per the germline V gene, CDR1 is SGDLS and CDR2 is YYNGEE. This chain's CDR3 is CASSGWTGGGTDTQYF. As DNA, the CDR3 is TGTGCCAGCAGCGGTTGGACAGGGGGCGGAACAGATACGCAGTATTTT.

V usage is TRBV6-1 and J usage is TRBJ2-5, with D possibly being TRBD1 (5 bases). The germline V and J ends were trimmed by 2 bases and 4 bases, with 5 bases remaining between them. The CDR3 is 12 residues long. Germline loops: CDR1 MNHNS, CDR2 SASEGT. The CDR3 region is CASSEQGETQYF. CDR3 nucleotide sequence: TGTGCCAGCAGTGAACAGGGAGAGACCCAGTACTTC.

The chain links TRBV13 to TRBJ2-7; 10 positions match TRBD2. Germline CDR1 is PRHDT and CDR2 is FYEKMQ (reference sequence). The V and J ends lost 5 bases and 0 bases, in that order; junction bases with no gene match: 13. The CDR3 totals 18 residues. The CDR3 region has the DNA TGTGCCAGCAGCAATATAGGCCTAGCGGGAGACCTCTCCTACGAGCAGTACTTC. It translates to CASSNIGLAGDLSYEQYF.

Regarding this clone: Other nucleotide sequences from this sample produce the same CDR3. The chain has TRBV6-1 and TRBJ2-7; 7 bases agree with TRBD2. The CDR3 is 13 residues long. The V gene end was trimmed by 1 base and the J gene end by 4 bases; junction bases not matched to a gene: 1. The germline V gene has CDR1 MNHNS and CDR2 SASEGT. The CDR3 loop is CASSEGGSYEQYF. CDR3 in DNA: TGTGCCAGCAGTGAAGGCGGGAGTTACGAGCAGTACTTC.

This chain uses TRBV7-6 with TRBJ1-1; TRBD1 matches at 7 bases. Trimming took 5 bases from V and 3 from J; bases not matched to a gene: 3. CDR1 SGHVS and CDR2 FNYEAQ come from the germline V gene. There are 13 residues in the CDR3. CDR3 in DNA: TGTGCCAGCAGCCGTGACAGGGACACTGAAGCTTTCTTT. Its translation is CASSRDRDTEAFF. Drawing the rest from reference TRBV7-6 and TRBJ1-1, the complete variable domain is GAGVSQSPRYKVTKRGQDVALRCDPISGHVSLYWYRQALGQGPEFLTYFNYEAQQDKSGLPNDRFSAERPEGSISTLTIQRTEQRDSAMYRCASSRDRDTEAFFGQGTRLTVV.

The V and J genes are TRBV6-6 and TRBJ2-7; 10 bases map to TRBD1. Trimming cost V 6 bases and J 5 bases; bases outside gene matches: 10. This CDR3 has 15 residues. The germline V gene encodes CDR1 MNHNY and CDR2 SVGAGI (reference sequence). The CDR3 is CASSLTGQGSHEQYF. The CDR3 bases are TGTGCCAGCAGCCTGACGGGACAGGGGTCCCACGAGCAGTACTTC.

This chain joins TRBV7-9 and TRBJ1-1, with no clear D. Trimming removed 1 base at V and 3 bases at J, with 12 bases between. The CDR3 has 15 residues. Germline CDR1 and CDR2: SEHNR and FQNEAQ (reference sequence). The CDR3 region is CASSLVKGRHTEAFF. The CDR3 DNA sequence: TGTGCCAGCAGCTTAGTGAAGGGCAGGCACACTGAAGCTTTCTTT.

This clone was counted a single time. The V and J genes are TRBV5-1 and TRBJ1-2, with a tentative D call TRBD1 (5 bases). The length of the CDR3 is 13 residues. Germline CDR1 SGHRS, CDR2 YFSETQ. Trimming removed 2 bases at V and 5 bases at J, with 10 bases between. The CDR3 spells CASSFPGGYGYTF. As DNA, the CDR3 is TGCGCCAGCAGCTTTCCTGGGGGATATGGCTACACCTTC.

V gene TRBV29-1 combines with J gene TRBJ2-2, with TRBD1 matching over 8 bases. The V gene end was trimmed by 6 bases and the J gene end by 2 bases; junction bases not matched to a gene: 5. CDR1 SQVTM and CDR2 ANQGSEA come from the germline V gene. This CDR3 comprises 14 residues. CDR3 loop: CSVQGTGNTGELFF. The CDR3 region has the DNA TGCAGCGTCCAAGGGACAGGAAACACCGGGGAGCTGTTTTTT.